This record concerns one T cell receptor beta chain sequence. The antigen is not known. The data were taken from a study of graft-versus-host responses after intestinal transplantation. After removal of 2 bases from V and 4 bases from J, the junction contained 0 bases not matched to a gene. This CDR3 is 13 amino acids long. Germline-derived CDR1 and CDR2 are WNHNN and SYGVQD (reference sequence). Data came from immunoSEQ multiplex PCR; TCRdb stores just in-frame clones and leaves some out. The data show under 75,000 clones, 85% to 90% seen once. Material: unstimulated CD8+ T cells sorted from spleen or lymph node cells, obtained before transplant. The genes are TRBV10-1 and TRBJ1-2; 8 nucleotides match TRBD1. The TCR was taken from a human donor who was the organ donor for an intestinal transplant. DNA for the CDR3: TGCGCCAGCAGTGAGACAGGGGGCTATGGCTACACCTTC. As protein: CASSETGGYGYTF.